This T cell receptor (beta chain) was sequenced for a study of T cell changes during pregnancy in multiple sclerosis. The protocol was immunoSEQ multiplex PCR, while the TCRdb copy is restricted to in-frame clones and leaves out a portion. The table includes 83,000 or so clones, 94% detected once. Losses at the gene ends were 6 bases for V and 6 bases for J; bases not matched to a gene: 6. CDR1 and CDR2 (germline): MNHNY, SVGAGI (reference sequence). The CDR3 runs to 14 residues. Sequencing was performed on peripheral blood, taken after pregnancy. The chain carries TRBV6-6 and TRBJ2-2, with 8 positions matching TRBD1. This receptor was taken from a female donor in good health, enrolled as a control in a pregnancy study. CDR3 region: CASRDRGPAGELFF. CDR3 nucleotides: TGTGCCAGCAGAGACAGGGGTCCGGCCGGGGAGCTGTTTTTT.